The TCR beta chain described here comes from a study of blood T cells in healthy people across ages. This clonotype showed up just a few times. A second PCR of 7 to 11 cycles used a sample-barcoded 5' primer and a J-beta primer mix. Each cDNA molecule carried a tag from a template-switch adaptor that contained 12 random nucleotides. TCRdb re-derived calls from the 5' RACE reads in MiXCR, one entry per CDR3 protein. The table lists about 1.6 million distinct CDR3 sequences, about 35% of them singletons. The V gene end was trimmed by 8 bases and the J gene end by 0 bases; junction bases not matched to a gene: 8. CDR3 length: 15 amino acids. CDR1 MRHNA and CDR2 SNTAGT come from the germline V gene.

This sequence originates from a woman in her twenties or thirties in good health. Source material: blood. The chain joins TRBV6-4 to TRBJ2-3; 7 nucleotides match TRBD2. The CDR3: CASARHSGSTDTQYF. DNA for the CDR3: TGTGCCAGCGCAAGACATAGCGGGAGCACAGATACGCAGTATTTT.